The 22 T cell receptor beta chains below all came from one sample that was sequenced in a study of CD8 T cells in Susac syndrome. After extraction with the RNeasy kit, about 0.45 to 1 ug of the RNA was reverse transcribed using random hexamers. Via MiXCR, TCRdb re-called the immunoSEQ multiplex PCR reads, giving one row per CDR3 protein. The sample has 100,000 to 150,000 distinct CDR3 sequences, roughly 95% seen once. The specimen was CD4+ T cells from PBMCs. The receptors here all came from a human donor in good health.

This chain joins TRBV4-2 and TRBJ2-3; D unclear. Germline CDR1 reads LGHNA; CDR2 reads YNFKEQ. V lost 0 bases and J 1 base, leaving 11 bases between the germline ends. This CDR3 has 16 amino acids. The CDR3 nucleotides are TGTGCCAGCAGCCAAGATCTGAAGTCGGGCACAGATACGCAGTATTTT. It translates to CASSQDLKSGTDTQYF.

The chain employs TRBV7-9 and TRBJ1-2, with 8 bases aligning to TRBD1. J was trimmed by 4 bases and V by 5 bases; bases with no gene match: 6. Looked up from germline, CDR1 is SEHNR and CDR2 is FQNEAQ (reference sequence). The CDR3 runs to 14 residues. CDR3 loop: CASSGPGGSYGYTF. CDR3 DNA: TGTGCCAGCAGCGGACCAGGGGGCTCCTATGGCTACACCTTC.

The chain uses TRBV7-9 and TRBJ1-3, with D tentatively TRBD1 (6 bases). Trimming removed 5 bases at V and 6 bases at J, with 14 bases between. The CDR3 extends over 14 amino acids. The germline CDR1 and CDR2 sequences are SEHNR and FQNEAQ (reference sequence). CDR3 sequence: CASSHTGIENTIYF. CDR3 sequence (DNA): TGTGCCAGCAGCCACACAGGGATAGAAAACACCATATATTTT.

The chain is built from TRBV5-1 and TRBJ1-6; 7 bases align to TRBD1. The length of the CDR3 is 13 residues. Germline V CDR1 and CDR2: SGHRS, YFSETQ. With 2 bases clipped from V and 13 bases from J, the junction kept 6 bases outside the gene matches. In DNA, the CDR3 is TGCGCCAGCAGCTTCACAGGGGAATCGCCCCTCCACTTT. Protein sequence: CASSFTGESPLHF.

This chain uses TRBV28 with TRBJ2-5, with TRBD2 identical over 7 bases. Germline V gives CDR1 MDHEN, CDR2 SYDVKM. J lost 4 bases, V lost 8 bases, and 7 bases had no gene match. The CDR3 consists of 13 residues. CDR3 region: CASLGRVVETQYF. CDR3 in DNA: TGTGCCAGCTTGGGGAGGGTAGTAGAGACCCAGTACTTC.

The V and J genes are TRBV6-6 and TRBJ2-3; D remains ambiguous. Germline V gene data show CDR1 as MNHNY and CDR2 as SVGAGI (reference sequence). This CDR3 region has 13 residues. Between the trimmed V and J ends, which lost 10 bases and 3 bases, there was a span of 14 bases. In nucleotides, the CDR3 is TGTGCCATCAATTACATCCCGACAGATACGCAGTATTTT. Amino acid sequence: CAINYIPTDTQYF.

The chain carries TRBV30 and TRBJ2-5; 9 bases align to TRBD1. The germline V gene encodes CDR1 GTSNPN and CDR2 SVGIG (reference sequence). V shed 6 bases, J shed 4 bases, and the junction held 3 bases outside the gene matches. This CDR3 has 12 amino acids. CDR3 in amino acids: CACDRGTETQYF. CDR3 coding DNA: TGTGCCTGCGACAGGGGGACAGAGACCCAGTACTTC. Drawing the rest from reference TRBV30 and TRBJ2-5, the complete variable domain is SQTIHQWPATLVQPVGSPLSLECTVEGTSNPNLYWYRQAAGRGLQLLFYSVGIGQISSEVPQNLSASRPQDRQFILSSKKLLLSDSGFYLCACDRGTETQYFGPGTRLLVL.

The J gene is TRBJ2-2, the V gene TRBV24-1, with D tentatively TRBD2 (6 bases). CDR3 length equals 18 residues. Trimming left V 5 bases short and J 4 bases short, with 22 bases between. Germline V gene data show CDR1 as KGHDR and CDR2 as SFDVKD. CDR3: CATSAPDGQGGSTGELFF. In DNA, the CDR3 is TGTGCCACCAGTGCTCCGGATGGGCAGGGAGGTAGCACCGGGGAGCTGTTTTTT.

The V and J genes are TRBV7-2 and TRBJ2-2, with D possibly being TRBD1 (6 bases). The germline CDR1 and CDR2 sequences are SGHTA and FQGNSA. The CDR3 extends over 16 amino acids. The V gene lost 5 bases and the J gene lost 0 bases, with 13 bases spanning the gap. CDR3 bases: TGTGCCAGCAGCGCGAGAACAGGGTCGAACACCGGGGAGCTGTTTTTT. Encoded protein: CASSARTGSNTGELFF. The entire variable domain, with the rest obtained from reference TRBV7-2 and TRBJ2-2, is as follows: GAGVSQSPSNKVTEKGKDVELRCDPISGHTALYWYRQSLGQGLEFLIYFQGNSAPDKSGLPSDRFSAERTGGSVSTLTIQRTQQEDSAVYLCASSARTGSNTGELFFGEGSRLTVL.

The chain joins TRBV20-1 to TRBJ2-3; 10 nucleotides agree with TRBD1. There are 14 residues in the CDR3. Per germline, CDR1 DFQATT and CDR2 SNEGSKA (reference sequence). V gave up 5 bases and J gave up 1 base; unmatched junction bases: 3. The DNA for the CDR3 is TGCAGTGCTCGGGACAGGGGCCGCACAGATACGCAGTATTTT. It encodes CSARDRGRTDTQYF.

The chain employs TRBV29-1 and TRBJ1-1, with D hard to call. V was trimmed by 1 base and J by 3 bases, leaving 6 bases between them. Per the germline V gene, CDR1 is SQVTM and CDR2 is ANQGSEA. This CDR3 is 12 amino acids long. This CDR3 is CSVEVVYTEAFF. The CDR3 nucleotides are TGCAGCGTTGAAGTGGTTTACACTGAAGCTTTCTTT. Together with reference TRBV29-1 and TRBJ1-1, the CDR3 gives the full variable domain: SAVISQKPSRDICQRGTSLTIQCQVDSQVTMMFWYRQQPGQSLTLIATANQGSEATYESGFVIDKFPISRPNLTFSTLTVSNMSPEDSSIYLCSVEVVYTEAFFGQGTRLTVV.

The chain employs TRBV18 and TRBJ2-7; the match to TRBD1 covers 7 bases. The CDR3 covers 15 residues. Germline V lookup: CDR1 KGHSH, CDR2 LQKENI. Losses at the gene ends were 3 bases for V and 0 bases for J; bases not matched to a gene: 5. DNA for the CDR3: TGTGCCAGCTCACCGCGACAGGGCGGCTCCTACGAGCAGTACTTC. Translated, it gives CASSPRQGGSYEQYF.

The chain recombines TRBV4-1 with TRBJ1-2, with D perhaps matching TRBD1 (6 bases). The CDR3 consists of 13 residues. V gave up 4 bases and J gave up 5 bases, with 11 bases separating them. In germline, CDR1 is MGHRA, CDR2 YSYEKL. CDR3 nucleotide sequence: TGCGCCAGCAGCCGGGACACCCAATATGGCTACACCTTC. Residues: CASSRDTQYGYTF.

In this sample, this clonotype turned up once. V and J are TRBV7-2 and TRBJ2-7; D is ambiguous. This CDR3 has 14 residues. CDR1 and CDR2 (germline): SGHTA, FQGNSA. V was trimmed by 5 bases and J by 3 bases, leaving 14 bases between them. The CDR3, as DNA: TGTGCCAGCAGCCCTGGACGGCTTAGCTACGAGCAGTACTTC. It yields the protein CASSPGRLSYEQYF.

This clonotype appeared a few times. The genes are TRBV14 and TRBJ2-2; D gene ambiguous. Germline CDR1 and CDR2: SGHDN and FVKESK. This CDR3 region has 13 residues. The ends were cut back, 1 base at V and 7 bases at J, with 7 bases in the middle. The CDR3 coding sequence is TGTGCCAGCAGCCAAGCTCCCGGCGGGGAGCTGTTTTTT. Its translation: CASSQAPGGELFF.

CDR3 DNA sequence: TGCAGTCTAGCAGGGAAGCGAGATCAGCCCCAGCATTTT. Its protein is CSLAGKRDQPQHF. This chain connects TRBV20-1 to TRBJ1-5; weak D call: TRBD1 (5 bases). The CDR3 length is 13 residues. The ends were cut back, 8 bases at V and 5 bases at J, with 16 bases in the middle. CDR1 is DFQATT and CDR2 is SNEGSKA in the germline V gene (reference sequence).

CDR3 region: CASTPDRSQPQHF. The CDR3 bases are TGTGCCAGTACCCCCGACAGAAGCCAGCCCCAGCATTTT. This chain connects TRBV19 to TRBJ1-5; a weak D match, TRBD1 (5 bases). Germline-derived CDR1 and CDR2 are LNHDA and SQIVND (reference sequence). The V and J ends lost 7 bases and 7 bases respectively, with 14 bases between them. The CDR3 is 13 amino acids.

The CDR3 sequence is CSALTGGGNQPQHF. The CDR3 bases are TGCAGTGCTCTGACAGGGGGCGGCAATCAGCCCCAGCATTTT. This chain connects TRBV20-1 to TRBJ1-5; 10 bases are a match to TRBD1. Germline V gene lookup returns CDR1 DFQATT and CDR2 SNEGSKA (reference sequence). The CDR3 is 14 amino acids. Trimming took 5 bases from V and 2 from J; bases not matched to a gene: 3.

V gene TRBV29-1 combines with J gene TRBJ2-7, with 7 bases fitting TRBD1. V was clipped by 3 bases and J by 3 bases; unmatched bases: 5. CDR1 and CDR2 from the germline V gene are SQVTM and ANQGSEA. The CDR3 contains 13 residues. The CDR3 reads CSVESDRSYEQYF. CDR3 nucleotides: TGCAGCGTTGAGTCGGACAGGAGCTACGAGCAGTACTTC.

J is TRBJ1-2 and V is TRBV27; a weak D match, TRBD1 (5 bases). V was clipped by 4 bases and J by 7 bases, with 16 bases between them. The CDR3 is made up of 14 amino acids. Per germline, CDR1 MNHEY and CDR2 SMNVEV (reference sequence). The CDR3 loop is CASSYHGARGGYTF. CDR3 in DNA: TGTGCCAGCAGTTATCACGGGGCTAGGGGTGGCTACACCTTC.

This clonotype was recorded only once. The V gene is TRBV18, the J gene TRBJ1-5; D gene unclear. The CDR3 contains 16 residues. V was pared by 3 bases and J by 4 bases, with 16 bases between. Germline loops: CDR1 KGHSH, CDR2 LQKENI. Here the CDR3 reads CASSPAASLVNQPQHF. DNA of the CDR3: TGTGCCAGCTCACCTGCAGCCTCTCTGGTTAATCAGCCCCAGCATTTT.

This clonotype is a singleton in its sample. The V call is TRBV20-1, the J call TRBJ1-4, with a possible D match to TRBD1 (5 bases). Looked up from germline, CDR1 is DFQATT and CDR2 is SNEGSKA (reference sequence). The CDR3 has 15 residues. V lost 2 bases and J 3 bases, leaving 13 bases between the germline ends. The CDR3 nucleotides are TGCAGTGCTAGACCGTCAGGGTCCCCTAATGAAAAACTGTTTTTT. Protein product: CSARPSGSPNEKLFF.